This TCR beta chain was identified in a study of cytomegalovirus exposure and HLA in healthy donors. Study findings and constraints: Later on, an analysis showed TCR association rates differing by HLA locus, with DRB1 the most and HLA-C the fewest. Later work showed greater clonal expansion in HLA-associated TCR beta chains than in equally common others.

The PCR employed 60 Vbeta primers together with 13 Jbeta primers. Original analysis: Later, 65 million to 85 million unique TCR beta chains were counted in an analysis, and about 10 million of them were shared. The assay was immunoSEQ multiplex PCR, and TCRdb's table has in-frame clones only and misses some. That table is the source of V, J and clone size, and D and trimming were worked out from the DNA. This table has almost 200,000 clones, 75% to 85% appearing once. Trimming left V 1 base short and J 2 bases short, with 12 bases between. The germline V gene has CDR1 SGHNT and CDR2 YYREEE (reference sequence). The CDR3 is 15 amino acids. About this clone itself: Antigen unknown.

V and J are TRBV5-4 and TRBJ1-1; D perhaps matches TRBD1 (6 bases). This sequence originates from a woman aged 45-59 years in good health and CMV-seronegative. The specimen was PBMCs. CDR3 residues: CASSLWGLLNTEAFF. CDR3 nucleotides: TGTGCCAGCAGCTTGTGGGGGCTACTCAACACTGAAGCTTTCTTT.